These 18 T cell receptor beta chains were sequenced from one sample in a study of T cell responses to AZD1222 COVID-19 vaccine. Data came from immunoSEQ multiplex PCR; TCRdb stores just in-frame clones and leaves some out. The repertoire holds around 130,000 clones, with 70% to 90% as singletons. The source was peripheral blood, collected 28 days after the second AZD1222 dose. The receptors here all came from an adult who received the AZD1222 COVID-19 vaccine.

V gene TRBV18 combines with J gene TRBJ2-5, with D maybe TRBD2 (5 bases). From germline, CDR1 is KGHSH and CDR2 LQKENI. The CDR3 runs to 14 residues. Trimming pared 2 bases from V and 2 bases from J, leaving 9 bases between. The CDR3 protein is CASSPNGEQETQYF. CDR3 nucleotides: TGTGCCAGCTCACCAAATGGGGAGCAAGAGACCCAGTACTTC. Drawing the rest from reference TRBV18 and TRBJ2-5, the complete variable domain is NAGVMQNPRHLVRRRGQEARLRCSPMKGHSHVYWYRQLPEEGLKFMVYLQKENIIDESGMPKERFSAEFPKEGPSILRIQQVVRGDSAAYFCASSPNGEQETQYFGPGTRLLVL.

The CDR3 coding sequence is TGTGCCAGCAGCGTAGGGGGAGAGGGGATCTACGAGCAGTACTTC. It is translated as CASSVGGEGIYEQYF. The genes are TRBV9 and TRBJ2-7, with D tentatively TRBD1 or TRBD2 (5 bases each). Per the germline V gene, CDR1 is SGDLS and CDR2 is YYNGEE. The CDR3 has 15 residues. V lost 0 bases and J 3 bases, leaving 13 bases between the germline ends.

The chain combines TRBV7-9 with TRBJ2-1, with 8 bases fitting TRBD1. CDR1 SEHNR and CDR2 FQNEAQ come from the germline V gene (reference sequence). The trim removed 5 bases at V and 9 bases at J, leaving 3 bases unmatched. The CDR3 is 12 residues long. DNA of the CDR3: TGTGCCAGCAGCGGAACAGGGGGTGAGCAGTTCTTC. Protein product: CASSGTGGEQFF.

The CDR3 here is CASSETFYGYTF. CDR3 in DNA: TGTGCCAGCAGTGAAACATTCTATGGCTACACCTTC. The chain employs TRBV2 and TRBJ1-2; unclear D gene. The ends were cut back, 2 bases at V and 4 bases at J, with 5 bases in the middle. Germline CDR1 is SNHLY and CDR2 is FYNNEI. The CDR3 contains 12 residues. Full variable domain (outside the CDR3, taken from reference TRBV2 and TRBJ1-2): EPEVTQTPSHQVTQMGQEVILRCVPISNHLYFYWYRQILGQKVEFLVSFYNNEISEKSEIFDDQFSVERPDGSNFTLKIRSTKLEDSAMYFCASSETFYGYTFGSGTRLTVV.

J is TRBJ2-2 and V is TRBV18; D possibly corresponds to TRBD1 (5 bases). Germline V gives CDR1 KGHSH, CDR2 LQKENI. Deletions cut 3 bases from V and 0 bases from J, with 5 bases between. The CDR3 sequence is 14 residues long. Here the CDR3 DNA reads TGTGCCAGCTCACCGACAGCGAACACCGGGGAGCTGTTTTTT. This sequence encodes CASSPTANTGELFF.

This chain uses TRBV7-3 with TRBJ2-5; TRBD2 agrees at 8 bases. CDR3 size: 14 residues. In germline, CDR1 is SGHTA, CDR2 FQGTGA. With V trimmed by 5 bases and J by 5 bases, 7 bases remained unmatched. The CDR3 protein is CASSISGGSETQYF. CDR3 nucleotide sequence: TGTGCCAGCAGCATAAGCGGGGGCTCCGAGACCCAGTACTTC.

This clone was picked up a small number of times. The chain combines TRBV4-1 with TRBJ1-6; possibly TRBD1 for D (5 bases). Germline CDR1 is MGHRA and CDR2 is YSYEKL. CDR3 length: 15 residues. Trimming pared 1 base from V and 5 bases from J, leaving 9 bases between. The CDR3 DNA reads as TGCGCCAGCAGCCAAGCGACAGAACATAATTCACCCCTCCACTTT. It is translated as CASSQATEHNSPLHF.

The sample holds one count of this clone. The V and J genes are TRBV6-1 and TRBJ1-3; 9 bases match TRBD1. Germline loops: CDR1 MNHNS, CDR2 SASEGT. The trim removed 4 bases at V and 2 bases at J, leaving 6 bases unmatched. This CDR3 region has 16 residues. Here the CDR3 DNA reads TGTGCCAGCAGTGCATATAGGACAGGGGCTGGAAACACCATATATTTT. Translation: CASSAYRTGAGNTIYF.

The chain uses TRBV18 and TRBJ2-1; TRBD1 matches at 8 bases. From germline, CDR1 is KGHSH and CDR2 LQKENI. The CDR3 has 16 amino acids. V gave up 2 bases and J gave up 1 base; unmatched junction bases: 4. CDR3 loop: CASSPNGQGSYNEQFF. In DNA form, the CDR3 reads TGTGCCAGCTCACCAAACGGACAGGGTTCCTACAATGAGCAGTTCTTC.

The count of this clone is one. This rearrangement joins TRBV9 to TRBJ2-2, with 7 bases identical to TRBD1. Per germline, CDR1 SGDLS and CDR2 YYNGEE. The CDR3 loop spans 14 amino acids. V dropped 7 bases and J dropped 3; count of bases not matched to a gene: 6. Written as DNA, the CDR3 is TGTGCCAGCGGGGGACAGTCGTACACCGGGGAGCTGTTTTTT. This translates into CASGGQSYTGELFF.

Regarding this clone: The sample contains more than one DNA sequence encoding this CDR3. The chain has TRBV29-1 and TRBJ1-2; 8 positions match TRBD1. V shed 1 base and J 6 bases; nucleotides not matched to a gene: 1. Per germline, CDR1 SQVTM and CDR2 ANQGSEA. CDR3 length: 12 residues. The CDR3 is CSVEGQGNGYTF. DNA of the CDR3: TGCAGCGTTGAAGGACAGGGGAATGGCTACACCTTC.

CDR3 loop: CASSFETLGGGANEQFF. The CDR3 DNA reads TGTGCCAGCAGTTTTGAAACCCTCGGCGGGGGGGCCAATGAGCAGTTCTTC. The V call is TRBV28, the J call TRBJ2-1, with 9 positions matching TRBD2. CDR1 is MDHEN and CDR2 is SYDVKM in the germline V gene. V was pared by 3 bases and J by 6 bases, with 12 bases of the junction left unmatched. The CDR3 length is 17 residues.

This clone appeared a few times. CDR3 coding DNA: TGTGCCAGCAGTGATGGGGCACTCAACACTGAAGCTTTCTTT. Protein: CASSDGALNTEAFF. The chain is built from TRBV2 and TRBJ1-1; TRBD1 might be the D (5 bases). Germline lookup yields CDR1 SNHLY and CDR2 FYNNEI. The CDR3 consists of 14 residues. V shed 3 bases and J shed 2 bases, with 10 bases lying between them. Using reference TRBV2 and TRBJ1-1 for the parts outside the CDR3, the full variable domain is EPEVTQTPSHQVTQMGQEVILRCVPISNHLYFYWYRQILGQKVEFLVSFYNNEISEKSEIFDDQFSVERPDGSNFTLKIRSTKLEDSAMYFCASSDGALNTEAFFGQGTRLTVV.

The rearrangement uses TRBV10-3 and TRBJ1-5; D might be TRBD1 (6 bases). The V end lost 2 bases, the J end lost 4 bases, and 12 bases lay between the germline ends. The CDR3 has 15 residues. Looked up from germline, CDR1 is ENHRY and CDR2 is SYGVKD. The DNA for the CDR3 is TGTGCCATCAGTGAGCTTTCAGGGGTGAATCAGCCCCAGCATTTT. Amino acids: CAISELSGVNQPQHF.

The chain recombines TRBV18 with TRBJ1-3; D perhaps matches TRBD1 (6 bases). The V end was cut by 5 bases, the J end by 2 bases, with 10 bases between. Per germline, CDR1 KGHSH and CDR2 LQKENI. The CDR3 has 14 residues. The DNA of the CDR3 is TGTGCCAGCTCATCACAGGGAACTGGAAACACCATATATTTT. It encodes CASSSQGTGNTIYF.

This clone was observed many times. The rearrangement joins TRBV19 to TRBJ1-4; 9 nucleotides align to TRBD1. Germline V gives CDR1 LNHDA, CDR2 SQIVND (reference sequence). CDR3 size: 14 residues. V dropped 5 bases and J dropped 6; count of bases not matched to a gene: 4. The CDR3 is CASSLGTGYEKLFF. The CDR3 nucleotides read TGTGCCAGTAGTTTGGGGACAGGGTATGAAAAACTGTTTTTT.

The rearrangement uses TRBV9 and TRBJ1-6; D might be TRBD1 (6 bases). With 2 bases removed from V and 9 bases from J, the gap between germline ends came to 15 bases. Germline V gives CDR1 SGDLS, CDR2 YYNGEE. The CDR3 runs to 15 residues. The CDR3 here is CASSVRGGRGSPLHF. CDR3 DNA: TGTGCCAGCAGCGTTCGGGGGGGGCGCGGTTCACCCCTCCACTTT. Looking up the rest from reference TRBV9 and TRBJ1-6 gives the full variable domain: DSGVTQTPKHLITATGQRVTLRCSPRSGDLSVYWYQQSLDQGLQFLIQYYNGEERAKGNILERFSAQQFPDLHSELNLSSLELGDSALYFCASSVRGGRGSPLHFGNGTRLTVT.

This clone was seen just once. The chain joins TRBV30 to TRBJ2-7; 9 positions agree with TRBD1. The J segment lost 5 bases and the V segment lost 1 base, leaving 9 bases of the junction unmatched. CDR1 GTSNPN and CDR2 SVGIG come from the germline V gene (reference sequence). The CDR3 length is 15 residues. The CDR3: CAWSAYGTGKNEQYF. CDR3 coding DNA: TGTGCCTGGAGTGCCTATGGGACAGGGAAGAACGAGCAGTACTTC. Drawing the rest from reference TRBV30 and TRBJ2-7, the complete variable domain is SQTIHQWPATLVQPVGSPLSLECTVEGTSNPNLYWYRQAAGRGLQLLFYSVGIGQISSEVPQNLSASRPQDRQFILSSKKLLLSDSGFYLCAWSAYGTGKNEQYFGPGTRLTVT.